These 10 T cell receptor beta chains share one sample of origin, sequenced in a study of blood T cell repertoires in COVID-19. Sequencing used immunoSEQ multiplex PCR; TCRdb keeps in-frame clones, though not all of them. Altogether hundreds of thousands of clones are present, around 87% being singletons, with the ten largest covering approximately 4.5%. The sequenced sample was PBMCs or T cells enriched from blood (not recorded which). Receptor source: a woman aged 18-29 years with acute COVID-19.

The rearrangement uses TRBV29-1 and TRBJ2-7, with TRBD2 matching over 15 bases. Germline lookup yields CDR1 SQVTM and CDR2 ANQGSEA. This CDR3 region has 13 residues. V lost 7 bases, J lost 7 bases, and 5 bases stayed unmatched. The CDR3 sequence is CSAGTSGRWEQYF. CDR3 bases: TGCAGCGCCGGGACTAGCGGGAGGTGGGAGCAGTACTTC.

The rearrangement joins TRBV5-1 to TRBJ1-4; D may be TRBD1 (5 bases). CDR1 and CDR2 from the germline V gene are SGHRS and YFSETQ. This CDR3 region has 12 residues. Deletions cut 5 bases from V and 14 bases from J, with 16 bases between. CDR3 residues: CASSPSGGSLFF. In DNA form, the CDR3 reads TGCGCCAGCAGTCCGAGCGGGGGGTCCCTGTTTTTT.

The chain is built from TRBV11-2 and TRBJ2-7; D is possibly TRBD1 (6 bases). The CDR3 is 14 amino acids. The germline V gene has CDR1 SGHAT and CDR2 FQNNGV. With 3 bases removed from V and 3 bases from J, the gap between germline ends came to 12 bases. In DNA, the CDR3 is TGTGCCAGCAGCTTCGGGACACTGAACTACGAGCAGTACTTC. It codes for CASSFGTLNYEQYF.

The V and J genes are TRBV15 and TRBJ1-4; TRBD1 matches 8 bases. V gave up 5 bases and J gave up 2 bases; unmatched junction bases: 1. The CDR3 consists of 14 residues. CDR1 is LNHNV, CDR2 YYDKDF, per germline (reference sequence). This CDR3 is CATSRTGTNEKLFF. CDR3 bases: TGTGCCACCAGCCGGACAGGGACTAATGAAAAACTGTTTTTT.

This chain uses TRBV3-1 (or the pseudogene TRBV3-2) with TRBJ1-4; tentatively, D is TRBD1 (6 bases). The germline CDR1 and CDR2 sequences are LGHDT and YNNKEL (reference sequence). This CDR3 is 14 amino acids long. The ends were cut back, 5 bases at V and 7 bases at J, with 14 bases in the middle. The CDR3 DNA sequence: TGTGCCAGCAGCGCTTGGGGCAGGGGTGAAAAACTGTTTTTT. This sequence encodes CASSAWGRGEKLFF.

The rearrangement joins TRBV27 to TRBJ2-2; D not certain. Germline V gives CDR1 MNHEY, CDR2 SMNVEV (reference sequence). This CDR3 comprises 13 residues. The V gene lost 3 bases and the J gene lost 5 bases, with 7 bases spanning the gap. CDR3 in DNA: TGTGCCAGCAGTTTCTCACGGACCGGGGAGCTGTTTTTT. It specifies CASSFSRTGELFF.

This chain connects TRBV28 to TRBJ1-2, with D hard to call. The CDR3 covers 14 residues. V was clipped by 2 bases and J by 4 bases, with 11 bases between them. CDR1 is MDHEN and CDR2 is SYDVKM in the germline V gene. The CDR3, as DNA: TGTGCCAGCAGTTTAGCGGCCGCCGTCTATGGCTACACCTTC. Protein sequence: CASSLAAAVYGYTF.

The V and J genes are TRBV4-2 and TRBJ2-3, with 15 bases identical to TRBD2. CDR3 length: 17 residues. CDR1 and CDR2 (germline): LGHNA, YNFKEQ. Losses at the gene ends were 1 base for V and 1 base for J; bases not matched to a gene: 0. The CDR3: CASSQGTSGRGTDTQYF. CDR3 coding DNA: TGTGCCAGCAGCCAAGGGACTAGCGGGAGGGGCACAGATACGCAGTATTTT.

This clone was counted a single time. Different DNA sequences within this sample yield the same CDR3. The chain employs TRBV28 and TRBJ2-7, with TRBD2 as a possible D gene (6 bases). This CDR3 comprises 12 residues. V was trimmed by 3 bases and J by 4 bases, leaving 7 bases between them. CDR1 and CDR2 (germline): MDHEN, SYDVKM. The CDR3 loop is CASSLGGYEQYF. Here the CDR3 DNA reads TGTGCCAGCAGTTTGGGGGGTTACGAGCAGTACTTC.

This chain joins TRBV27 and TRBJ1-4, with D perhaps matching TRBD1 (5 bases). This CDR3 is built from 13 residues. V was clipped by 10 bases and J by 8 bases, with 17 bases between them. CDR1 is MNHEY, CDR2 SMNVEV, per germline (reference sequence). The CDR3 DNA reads TGTGCCACCCGGGGGGAGATGAGGGAAAAACTGTTTTTT. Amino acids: CATRGEMREKLFF.